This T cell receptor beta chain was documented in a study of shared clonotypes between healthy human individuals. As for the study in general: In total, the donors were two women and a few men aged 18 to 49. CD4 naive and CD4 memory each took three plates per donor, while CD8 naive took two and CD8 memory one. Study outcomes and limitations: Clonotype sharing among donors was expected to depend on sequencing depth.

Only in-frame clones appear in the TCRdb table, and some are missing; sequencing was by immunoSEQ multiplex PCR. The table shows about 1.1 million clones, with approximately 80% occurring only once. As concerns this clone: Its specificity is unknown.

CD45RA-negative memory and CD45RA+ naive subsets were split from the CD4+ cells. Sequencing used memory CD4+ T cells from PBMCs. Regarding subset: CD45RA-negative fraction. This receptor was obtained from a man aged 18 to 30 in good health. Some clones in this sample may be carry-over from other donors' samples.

CDR3 sequence reads: CATSRAKQGEQYF. DNA for the CDR3: TGTGCCACCAGCAGAGCAAAACAGGGGGAGCAGTACTTC. The chain recombines TRBV15 with TRBJ2-7, with TRBD1 matching over 7 bases. The CDR3 consists of 13 residues. V shed 1 base, J shed 7 bases, and the junction held 4 bases outside the gene matches. Germline V gene sequence: CDR1 LNHNV, CDR2 YYDKDF (reference sequence).